This TCR beta chain was observed in a study of response to subunit inactivated influenza vaccine. General observations from the study: New T cells are recruited in small numbers by each seasonal influenza vaccination, according to the authors' suggestion.

V shed 4 bases and J shed 6 bases, with 9 bases lying between them. CDR3 length: 13 residues. Details on this clonotype: Its matching antigen is unknown.

TCRdb used MiXCR to reprocess the RT-PCR reads, holding one entry per CDR3 protein. The data hold about 800,000 distinct CDR3 sequences, with around 20% observed a single time. This receptor was obtained from a man aged 45-65 years who received an inactivated influenza vaccine. The starting material was PBMCs from blood, obtained more than 4 days after vaccination. J is TRBJ1-4 and V is TRBV12-3 or TRBV12-4; D may be TRBD1 (5 bases). This CDR3 reads CASSSDMDEKLFF. CDR3 coding DNA: TGTGCCAGCAGTTCGGACATGGATGAAAAACTGTTTTTT.